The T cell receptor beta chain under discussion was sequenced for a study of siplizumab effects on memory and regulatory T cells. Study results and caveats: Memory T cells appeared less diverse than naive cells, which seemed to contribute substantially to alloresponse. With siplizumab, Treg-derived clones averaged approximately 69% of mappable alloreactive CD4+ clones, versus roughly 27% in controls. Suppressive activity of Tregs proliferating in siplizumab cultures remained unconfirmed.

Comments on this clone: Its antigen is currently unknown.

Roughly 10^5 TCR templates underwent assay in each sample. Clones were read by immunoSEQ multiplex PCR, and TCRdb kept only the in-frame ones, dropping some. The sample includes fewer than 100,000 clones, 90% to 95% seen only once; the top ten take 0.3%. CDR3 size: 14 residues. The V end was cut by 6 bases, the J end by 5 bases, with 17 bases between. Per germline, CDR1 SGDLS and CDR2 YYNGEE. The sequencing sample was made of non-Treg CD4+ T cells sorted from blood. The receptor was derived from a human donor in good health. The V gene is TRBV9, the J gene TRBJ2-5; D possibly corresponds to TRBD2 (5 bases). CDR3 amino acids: CASTPAGGGETQYF. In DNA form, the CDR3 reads TGTGCCAGCACCCCCGCGGGCGGCGGGGAGACCCAGTACTTC.